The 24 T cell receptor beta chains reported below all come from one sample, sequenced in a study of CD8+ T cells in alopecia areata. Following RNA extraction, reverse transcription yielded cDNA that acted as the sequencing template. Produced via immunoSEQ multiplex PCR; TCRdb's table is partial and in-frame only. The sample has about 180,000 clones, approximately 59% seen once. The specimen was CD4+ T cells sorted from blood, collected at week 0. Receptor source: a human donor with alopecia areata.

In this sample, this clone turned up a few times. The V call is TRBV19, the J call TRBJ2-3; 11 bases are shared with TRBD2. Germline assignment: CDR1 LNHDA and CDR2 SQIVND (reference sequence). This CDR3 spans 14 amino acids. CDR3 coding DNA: TGTCGTAGCGGGGGGGCGCAAAGCACAGATACGCAGTATTTT. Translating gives CRSGGAQSTDTQYF.

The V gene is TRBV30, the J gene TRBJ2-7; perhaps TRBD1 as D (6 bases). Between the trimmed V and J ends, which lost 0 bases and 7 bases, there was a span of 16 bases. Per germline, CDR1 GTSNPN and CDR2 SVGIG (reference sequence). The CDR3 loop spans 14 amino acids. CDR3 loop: CAWSVGGWSGEQYF. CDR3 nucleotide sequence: TGTGCCTGGAGTGTAGGGGGTTGGAGCGGTGAGCAGTACTTC.

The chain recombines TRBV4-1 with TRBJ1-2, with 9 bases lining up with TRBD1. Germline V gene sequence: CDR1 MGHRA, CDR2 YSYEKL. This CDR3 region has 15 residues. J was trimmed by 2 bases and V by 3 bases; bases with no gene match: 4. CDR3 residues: CASSHGQGKNYGYTF. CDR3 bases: TGCGCCAGCAGCCATGGACAGGGGAAGAACTATGGCTACACCTTC.

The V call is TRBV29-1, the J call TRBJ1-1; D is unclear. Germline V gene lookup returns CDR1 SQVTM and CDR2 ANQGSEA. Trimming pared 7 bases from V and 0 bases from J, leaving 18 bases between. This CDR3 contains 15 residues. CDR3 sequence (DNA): TGCAGCGGCCGTCCTCGAACTGTGGTGAACACTGAAGCTTTCTTT. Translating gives CSGRPRTVVNTEAFF.

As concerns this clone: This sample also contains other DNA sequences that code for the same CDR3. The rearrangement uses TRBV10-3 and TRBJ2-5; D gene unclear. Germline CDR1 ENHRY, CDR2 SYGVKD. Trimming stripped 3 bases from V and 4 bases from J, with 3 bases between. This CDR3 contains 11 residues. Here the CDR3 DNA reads TGTGCCATCAGTGAAGGAGAGACCCAGTACTTC. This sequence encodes CAISEGETQYF.

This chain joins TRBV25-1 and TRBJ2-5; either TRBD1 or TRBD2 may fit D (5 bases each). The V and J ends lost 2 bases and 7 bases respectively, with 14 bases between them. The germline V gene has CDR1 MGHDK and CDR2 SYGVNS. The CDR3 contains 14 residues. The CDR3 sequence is CASSETGTPGTQYF. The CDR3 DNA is TGTGCCAGCAGTGAAACCGGGACCCCCGGGACCCAGTACTTC. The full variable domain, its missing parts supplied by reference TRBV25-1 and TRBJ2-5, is EADIYQTPRYLVIGTGKKITLECSQTMGHDKMYWYQQDPGMELHLIHYSYGVNSTEKGDLSSESTVSRIRTEHFPLTLESARPSHTSQYLCASSETGTPGTQYFGPGTRLLVL.

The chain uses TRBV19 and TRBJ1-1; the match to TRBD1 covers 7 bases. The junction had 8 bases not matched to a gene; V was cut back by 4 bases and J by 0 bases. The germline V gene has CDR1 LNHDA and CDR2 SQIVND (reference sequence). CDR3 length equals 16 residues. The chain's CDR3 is CASSRTDRSMNTEAFF. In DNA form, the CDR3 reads TGTGCCAGTAGTAGAACGGACAGGAGCATGAACACTGAAGCTTTCTTT.

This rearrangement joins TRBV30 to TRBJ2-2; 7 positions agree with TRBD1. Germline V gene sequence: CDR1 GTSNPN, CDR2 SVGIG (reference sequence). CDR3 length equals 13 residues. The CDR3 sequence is CALGQQNTGELFF. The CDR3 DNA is TGTGCGTTGGGACAGCAGAACACCGGGGAGCTGTTTTTT.

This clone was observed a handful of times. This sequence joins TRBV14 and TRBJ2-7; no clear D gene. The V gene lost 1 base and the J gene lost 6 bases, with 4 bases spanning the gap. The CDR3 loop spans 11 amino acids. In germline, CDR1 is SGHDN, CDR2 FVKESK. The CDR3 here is CASSQVGEQYF. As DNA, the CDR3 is TGTGCCAGCAGCCAAGTTGGCGAGCAGTACTTC. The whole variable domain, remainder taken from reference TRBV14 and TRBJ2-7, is EAGVTQFPSHSVIEKGQTVTLRCDPISGHDNLYWYRRVMGKEIKFLLHFVKESKQDESGMPNNRFLAERTGGTYSTLKVQPAELEDSGVYFCASSQVGEQYFGPGTRLTVT.

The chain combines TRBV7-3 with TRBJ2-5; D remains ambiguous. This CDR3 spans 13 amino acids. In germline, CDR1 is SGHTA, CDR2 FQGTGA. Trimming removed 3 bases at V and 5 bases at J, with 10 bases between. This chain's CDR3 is CASSLKFMETQYF. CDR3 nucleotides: TGTGCCAGCAGCTTGAAGTTCATGGAGACCCAGTACTTC.

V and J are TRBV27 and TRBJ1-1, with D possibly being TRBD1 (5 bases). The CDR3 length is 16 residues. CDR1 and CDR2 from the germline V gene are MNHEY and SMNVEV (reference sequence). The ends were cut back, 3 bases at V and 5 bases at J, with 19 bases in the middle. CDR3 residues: CASSFNGGGRETEAFF. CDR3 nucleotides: TGTGCCAGCAGTTTTAATGGGGGTGGTAGGGAAACTGAAGCTTTCTTT.

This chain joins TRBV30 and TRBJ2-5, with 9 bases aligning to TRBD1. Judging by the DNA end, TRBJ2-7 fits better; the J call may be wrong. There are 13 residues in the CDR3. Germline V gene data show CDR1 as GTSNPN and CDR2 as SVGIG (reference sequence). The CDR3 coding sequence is TGTGCCTGGAGGCGGACAGGGGACGGCGAGCAGTACTTC. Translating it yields CAWRRTGDGEQYF.

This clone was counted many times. CDR3 amino acids: CASSYSPAGGYTF. The CDR3 DNA reads as TGTGCCAGCAGTTACTCCCCCGCGGGTGGCTACACCTTC. This chain connects TRBV6-5 to TRBJ1-2; no reliable D call. The CDR3 spans 13 residues. Between the trimmed V and J ends, which lost 0 bases and 7 bases, there was a span of 9 bases. The V gene's germline CDR1 is MNHEY and CDR2 SVGAGI.

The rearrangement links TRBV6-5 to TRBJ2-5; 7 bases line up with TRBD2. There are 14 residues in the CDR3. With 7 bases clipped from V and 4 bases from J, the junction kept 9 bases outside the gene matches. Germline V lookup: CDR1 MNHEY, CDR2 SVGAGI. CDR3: CASKYSGVGETQYF. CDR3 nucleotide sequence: TGTGCCAGCAAGTACAGCGGGGTAGGAGAGACCCAGTACTTC.

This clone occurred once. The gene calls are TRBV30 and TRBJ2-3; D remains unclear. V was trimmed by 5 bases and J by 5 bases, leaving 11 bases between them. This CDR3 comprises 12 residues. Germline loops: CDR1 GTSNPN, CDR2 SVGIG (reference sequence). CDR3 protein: CAWDRTVDTQYF. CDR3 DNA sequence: TGTGCCTGGGACCGCACCGTAGATACGCAGTATTTT.

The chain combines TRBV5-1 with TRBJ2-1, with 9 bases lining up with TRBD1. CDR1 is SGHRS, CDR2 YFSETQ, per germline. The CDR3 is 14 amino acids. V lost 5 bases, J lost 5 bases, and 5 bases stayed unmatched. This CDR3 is CASRGTGYDNEQFF. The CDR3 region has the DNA TGCGCCAGCAGGGGGACAGGGTATGACAATGAGCAGTTCTTC. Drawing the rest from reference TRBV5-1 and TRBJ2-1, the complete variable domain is KAGVTQTPRYLIKTRGQQVTLSCSPISGHRSVSWYQQTPGQGLQFLFEYFSETQRNKGNFPGRFSGRQFSNSRSEMNVSTLELGDSALYLCASRGTGYDNEQFFGPGTRLTVL.

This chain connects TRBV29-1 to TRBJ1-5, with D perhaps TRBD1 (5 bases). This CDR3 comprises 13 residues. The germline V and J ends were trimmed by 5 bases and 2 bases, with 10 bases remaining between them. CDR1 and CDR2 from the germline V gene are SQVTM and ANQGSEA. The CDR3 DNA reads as TGCAGCGTTAGCAGGGATCGCAATCAGCCCCAGCATTTT. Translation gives CSVSRDRNQPQHF.

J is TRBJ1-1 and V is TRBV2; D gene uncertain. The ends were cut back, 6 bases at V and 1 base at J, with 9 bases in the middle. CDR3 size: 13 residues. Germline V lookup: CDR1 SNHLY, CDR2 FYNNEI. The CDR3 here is CASSRTANTEAFF. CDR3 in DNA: TGTGCCAGCAGCCGAACAGCGAACACTGAAGCTTTCTTT.

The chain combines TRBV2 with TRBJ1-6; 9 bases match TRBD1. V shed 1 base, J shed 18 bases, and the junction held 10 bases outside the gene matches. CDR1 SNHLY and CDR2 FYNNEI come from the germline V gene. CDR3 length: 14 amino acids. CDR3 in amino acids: CASSEDLRDRANHF. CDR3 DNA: TGTGCCAGCAGTGAAGATCTCCGGGACAGGGCTAACCACTTT.

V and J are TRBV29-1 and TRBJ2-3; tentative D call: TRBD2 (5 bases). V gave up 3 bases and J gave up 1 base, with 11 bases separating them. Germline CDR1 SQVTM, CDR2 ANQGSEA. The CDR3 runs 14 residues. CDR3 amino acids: CSVERRLRTDTQYF. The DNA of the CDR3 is TGCAGCGTTGAGCGGCGACTACGCACAGATACGCAGTATTTT.

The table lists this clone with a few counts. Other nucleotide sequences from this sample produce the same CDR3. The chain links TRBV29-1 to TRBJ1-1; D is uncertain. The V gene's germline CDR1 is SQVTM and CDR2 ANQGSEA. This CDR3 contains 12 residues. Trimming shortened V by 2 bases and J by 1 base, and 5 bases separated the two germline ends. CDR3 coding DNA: TGCAGCGTTGAACCCAGGAACACTGAAGCTTTCTTT. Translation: CSVEPRNTEAFF. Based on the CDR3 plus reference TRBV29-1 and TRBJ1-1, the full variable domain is SAVISQKPSRDICQRGTSLTIQCQVDSQVTMMFWYRQQPGQSLTLIATANQGSEATYESGFVIDKFPISRPNLTFSTLTVSNMSPEDSSIYLCSVEPRNTEAFFGQGTRLTVV.

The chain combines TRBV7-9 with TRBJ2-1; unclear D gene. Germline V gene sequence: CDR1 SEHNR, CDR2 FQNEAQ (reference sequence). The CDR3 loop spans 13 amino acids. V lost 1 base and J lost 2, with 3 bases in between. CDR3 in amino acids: CASSLGPYNEQFF. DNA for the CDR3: TGTGCCAGCAGCTTAGGACCCTACAATGAGCAGTTCTTC.

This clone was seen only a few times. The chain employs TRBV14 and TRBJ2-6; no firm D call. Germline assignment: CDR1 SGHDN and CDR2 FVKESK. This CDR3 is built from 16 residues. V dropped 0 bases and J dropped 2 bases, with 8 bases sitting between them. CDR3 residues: CASSQEMWAGANVLTF. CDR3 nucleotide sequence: TGTGCCAGCAGCCAAGAGATGTGGGCTGGGGCCAACGTCCTGACTTTC. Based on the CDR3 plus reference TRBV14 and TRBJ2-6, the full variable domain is EAGVTQFPSHSVIEKGQTVTLRCDPISGHDNLYWYRRVMGKEIKFLLHFVKESKQDESGMPNNRFLAERTGGTYSTLKVQPAELEDSGVYFCASSQEMWAGANVLTFGAGSRLTVL.

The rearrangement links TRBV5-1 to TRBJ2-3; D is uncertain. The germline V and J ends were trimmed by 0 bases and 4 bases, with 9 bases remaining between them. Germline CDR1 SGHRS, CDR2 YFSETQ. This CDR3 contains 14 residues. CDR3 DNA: TGCGCCAGCAGCTTGGGACTGGACCCAGATACGCAGTATTTT. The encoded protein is CASSLGLDPDTQYF. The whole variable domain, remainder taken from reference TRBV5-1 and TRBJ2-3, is KAGVTQTPRYLIKTRGQQVTLSCSPISGHRSVSWYQQTPGQGLQFLFEYFSETQRNKGNFPGRFSGRQFSNSRSEMNVSTLELGDSALYLCASSLGLDPDTQYFGPGTRLTVL.